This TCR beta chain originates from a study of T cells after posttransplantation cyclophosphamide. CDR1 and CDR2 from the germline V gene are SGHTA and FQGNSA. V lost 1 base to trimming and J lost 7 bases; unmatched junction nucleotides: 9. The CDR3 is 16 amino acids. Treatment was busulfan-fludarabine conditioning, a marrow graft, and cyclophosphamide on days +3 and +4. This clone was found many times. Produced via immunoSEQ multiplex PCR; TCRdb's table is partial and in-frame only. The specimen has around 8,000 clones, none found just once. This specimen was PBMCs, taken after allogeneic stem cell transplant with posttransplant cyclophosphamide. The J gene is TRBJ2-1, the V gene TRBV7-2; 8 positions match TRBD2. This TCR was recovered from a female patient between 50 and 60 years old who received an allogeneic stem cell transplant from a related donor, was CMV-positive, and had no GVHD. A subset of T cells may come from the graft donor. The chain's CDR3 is CASSLVRTSRGNEQFF. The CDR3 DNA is TGTGCCAGCAGCTTAGTAAGGACTAGCCGGGGAAATGAGCAGTTCTTC.